These 4 T cell receptor beta chains came from one sample sequenced in a study of CD8+ T cells in alopecia areata. Extracted RNA was reverse transcribed into cDNA, the sequencing template. TCRdb's table, derived via immunoSEQ multiplex PCR, lists solely in-frame clones and lacks some. Singletons are absent from the sample, which has approximately 280,000 clones. Cutaneous lymph node cells were pooled, and they were sorted using CD4, CD8alpha, NKG2D, NKG2ACE and other markers. Sequenced sample: CD4+ T cells sorted from a lymph node. The source of these receptors is a C3H/HeJ mouse with alopecia areata. MHC haplotype here: H2-k.

As to this clone: Gene labels here are mouse ones. The CDR3 is cut off 4 residues early in the read; its end comes from the germline J gene. The chain employs TRBV5 and TRBJ2-5; weak D call: TRBD2 (6 bases). The V end lost 2 bases, the J end lost 0 bases, and 12 bases lay between the germline ends. CDR1 and CDR2 (germline): LGHNA, YNLKQL (reference sequence). This CDR3 is 16 amino acids long. CDR3 sequence reads: CASSQPTGFNQDTQYF. Incomplete CDR3 DNA: TGTGCCAGCAGCCAACCAACTGGGTTTAACCAAGAC.

Concerning this clone: The genes are named according to mouse. The read terminates 4 residues ahead of where the CDR3 ends, so the germline J gene completes it. The chain carries TRBV5 and TRBJ2-1; 8 nucleotides agree with TRBD1. This CDR3 is 15 amino acids long. Germline CDR1 reads LGHNA; CDR2 reads YNLKQL (reference sequence). V gave up 1 base and J gave up 6 bases; unmatched junction bases: 5. The DNA read from the CDR3 is TGTGCCAGCAGCCAAGTTCAGGGGGCCCTTGCT. Protein sequence: CASSQVQGALA. The full CDR3 reads CASSQVQGALAEQFF.

This clone was seen a few times. The listed genes are named as in mouse. The missing CDR3 end, 4 residues past where the read stops, is filled in from the germline J gene. The chain combines TRBV1 with TRBJ2-7, with TRBD1 matching 8 bases. Unmatched junction bases numbered 4, after V lost 3 bases and J lost 0 bases. There are 15 residues in the CDR3. CDR1 NSQYPW and CDR2 LRSPGD come from the germline V gene (reference sequence). The part of the CDR3 DNA that was read is TGCACCTGCAGTGCCCGACAGGGGAGCTCCTAT. Translated, it gives CTCSARQGSSY. The full CDR3 protein is CTCSARQGSSYEQYF.

As to this clone: Genes and germline are mouse. Coverage ceases 4 residues before the CDR3 finishes, and the germline J gene fills in the end. The chain combines TRBV13-3 with TRBJ2-7; 9 bases are shared with TRBD2. Germline values: CDR1 NNHDY, CDR2 SYVADS. The CDR3 consists of 13 residues. Trimming cost V 7 bases and J 3 bases; bases outside gene matches: 5. The DNA read from the CDR3 is TGTGCCAGCGAGGGACTGGGAGGCTAT. Translation: CASEGLGGY. The complete CDR3 sequence is CASEGLGGYEQYF.